This T cell receptor (beta chain) was obtained from a study of shared clonotypes between healthy human individuals. The V gene's germline CDR1 is MDHEN and CDR2 SYDVKM. This CDR3 is 16 amino acids long. V was cut by 3 bases and J by 7 bases, with 18 bases left in between. Unsorted samples relied on about 86 million PBMCs, which served as the source of genomic DNA. At the deep level, the assay was run. Profiling relied on immunoSEQ multiplex PCR, and the TCRdb table lists in-frame clones only, not all of them. This table holds about half a million clones, about four fifths found once. This clone was detected once.

The TCR comes from a woman aged 40 to 50 in good health. Some clones in this sample may be carry-over from other donors' samples. Sequencing was done on a sample of PBMCs. The rearrangement joins TRBV28 to TRBJ1-4, with D possibly matching TRBD1 (6 bases). CDR3 amino acids: CASSLGGEGQGEKLFF. The CDR3 nucleotides read TGTGCCAGCAGTTTGGGGGGAGAGGGACAAGGTGAAAAACTGTTTTTT.